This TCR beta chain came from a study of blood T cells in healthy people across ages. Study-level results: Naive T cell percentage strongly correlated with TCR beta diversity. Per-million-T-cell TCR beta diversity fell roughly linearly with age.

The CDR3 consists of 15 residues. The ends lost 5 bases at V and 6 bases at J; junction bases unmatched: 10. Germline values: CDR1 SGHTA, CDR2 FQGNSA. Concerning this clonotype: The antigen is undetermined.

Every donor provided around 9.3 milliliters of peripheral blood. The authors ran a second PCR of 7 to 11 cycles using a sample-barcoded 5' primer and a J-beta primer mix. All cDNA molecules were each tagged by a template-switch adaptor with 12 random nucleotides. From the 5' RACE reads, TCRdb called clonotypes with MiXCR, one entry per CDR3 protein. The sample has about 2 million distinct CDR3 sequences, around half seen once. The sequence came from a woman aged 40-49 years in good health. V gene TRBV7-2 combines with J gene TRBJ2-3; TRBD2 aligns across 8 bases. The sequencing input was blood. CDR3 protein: CASSPGGAPRDTQYF. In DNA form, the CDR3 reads TGTGCCAGCAGCCCCGGGGGGGCCCCCCGGGATACGCAGTATTTT.